This T cell receptor beta chain was observed in a study of response to subunit inactivated influenza vaccine. A single record per CDR3 protein comes from TCRdb applying MiXCR to the RT-PCR reads. The repertoire includes about 570,000 distinct CDR3 sequences, around 11% of them detected once, and approximately 10% sits in the top ten. Germline V CDR1 and CDR2: LGHNA, YSLEER. Deletions cut 3 bases from V and 4 bases from J, with 14 bases between. This CDR3 spans 15 amino acids. This sample also appeared in a second study, on T cells expressing NK-cell markers. That study reports: As the method of synthesis, 5'RACE template switching with UMIs yielded TCR beta cDNA.

The receptor comes from a man aged 50 to 60 who received an inactivated influenza vaccine. The V call is TRBV4-3, the J call TRBJ2-3; possible D gene TRBD1, 5 bases. Sequences were derived from PBMCs from blood, sampled on the day of vaccination. CDR3 loop: CASSQRPQGADTQYF. In DNA form, the CDR3 reads TGCGCCAGCAGCCAGCGTCCCCAAGGGGCAGATACGCAGTATTTT.